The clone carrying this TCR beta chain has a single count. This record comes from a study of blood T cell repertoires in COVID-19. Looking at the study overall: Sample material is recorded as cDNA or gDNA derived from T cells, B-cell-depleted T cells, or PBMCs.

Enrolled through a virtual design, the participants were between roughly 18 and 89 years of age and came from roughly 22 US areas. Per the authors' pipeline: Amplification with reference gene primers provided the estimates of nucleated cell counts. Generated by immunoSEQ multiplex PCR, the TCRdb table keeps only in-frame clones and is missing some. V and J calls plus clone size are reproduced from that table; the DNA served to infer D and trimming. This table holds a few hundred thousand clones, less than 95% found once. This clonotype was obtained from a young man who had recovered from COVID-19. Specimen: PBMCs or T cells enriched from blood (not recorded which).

CDR3 sequence reads: CASSLVMDTQYF. In DNA form, the CDR3 reads TGCGCCAGCAGCTTGGTAATGGATACGCAGTATTTT. The V and J genes are TRBV5-1 and TRBJ2-3; D ambiguous. The germline CDR1 and CDR2 sequences are SGHRS and YFSETQ. The CDR3 totals 12 residues. Trimming left V 0 bases short and J 6 bases short, with 5 bases between.